One sample yielded the 26 T cell receptor beta chains listed below, sequenced in a study of T-cell memory formation after mild COVID-19. TCRdb recomputed calls from the 5' RACE reads with MiXCR, one row per CDR3 protein. Of about 470,000 distinct CDR3 sequences listed, around 25% are singletons. Sequencing was carried out using PBMCs or a T cell subset sorted from them (not recorded which). Receptors were obtained from an adult woman who had mild COVID-19 (a few samples of this study predate the infection). Cell type and time point are not known.

This clonotype was recorded a few times. The rearrangement uses TRBV6-2 or TRBV6-3 and TRBJ1-2; D gene unclear. Per germline, CDR1 MNHEY and CDR2 SVGEGT. Trimming shortened V by 5 bases and J by 7 bases, and 17 bases separated the two germline ends. The CDR3 is 14 amino acids. Here the CDR3 DNA reads TGTGCCAGCAGTCCTCCGCTCGCCCTCGGTGGCTACACCTTC. The encoded protein is CASSPPLALGGYTF.

The chain joins TRBV11-3 to TRBJ1-1; D not certain. Germline assignment: CDR1 SGHNT and CDR2 YENEEA. The CDR3 loop spans 14 amino acids. V was trimmed by 5 bases and J by 4 bases, leaving 14 bases between them. CDR3 nucleotide sequence: TGTGCCAGCAGCCTTTGGAGGGATGGCACTGAAGCTTTCTTT. It yields the protein CASSLWRDGTEAFF.

This clonotype was seen a handful of times. V usage is TRBV19 and J usage is TRBJ1-1; 7 positions match TRBD1. The CDR3 contains 14 residues. V shed 3 bases, J shed 10 bases, and the junction held 11 bases outside the gene matches. Germline V gene sequence: CDR1 LNHDA, CDR2 SQIVND (reference sequence). DNA for the CDR3: TGTGCCAGTAGTATCGAGGGGACAGCGGTCGCAGCTTTCTTT. Protein sequence: CASSIEGTAVAAFF. The variable domain in full, completed from reference TRBV19 and TRBJ1-1, reads DGGITQSPKYLFRKEGQNVTLSCEQNLNHDAMYWYRQDPGQGLRLIYYSQIVNDFQKGDIAEGYSVSREKKESFPLTVTSAQKNPTAFYLCASSIEGTAVAAFFGQGTRLTVV.

This chain connects TRBV6-2 or TRBV6-3 to TRBJ2-4, with D perhaps TRBD1 (5 bases). The CDR3 length is 17 residues. The ends were cut back, 6 bases at V and 0 bases at J, with 18 bases in the middle. Germline assignment: CDR1 MNHEY and CDR2 SVGEGT. The CDR3 nucleotides read TGTGCCAGCAGGCCATCCGACAGACAACTAGCCAAAAACATTCAGTACTTC. As protein: CASRPSDRQLAKNIQYF.

The CDR3 loop is CSATNTGVDEQFF. The CDR3 DNA reads as TGCAGTGCTACTAATACAGGGGTGGATGAGCAGTTCTTC. The J gene is TRBJ2-1, the V gene TRBV20-1; 7 bases match TRBD1. The germline gives CDR1 DFQATT, CDR2 SNEGSKA (reference sequence). Trimming took 4 bases from V and 8 from J; bases not matched to a gene: 8. The CDR3 consists of 13 residues.

This clonotype was seen only a few times. This chain joins TRBV3-1 and TRBJ2-5; D uncertain. This CDR3 spans 15 amino acids. Germline CDR1 reads LGHDT; CDR2 reads YNNKEL (reference sequence). Trimming stripped 1 base from V and 5 bases from J, with 14 bases between. CDR3 in amino acids: CASSQALGYSETQYF. As DNA, the CDR3 is TGTGCCAGCAGCCAAGCCTTGGGTTATTCGGAGACCCAGTACTTC.

The chain recombines TRBV29-1 with TRBJ2-7, with D possibly being TRBD1 or TRBD2 (5 bases each). Germline V gene sequence: CDR1 SQVTM, CDR2 ANQGSEA. Trimming took off 4 bases at V and 2 bases at J, with 15 bases between the two ends. CDR3 size: 14 residues. CDR3 residues: CSVVVGRGAYEQYF. DNA for the CDR3: TGCAGCGTTGTGGTGGGGAGAGGGGCCTACGAGCAGTACTTC.

The sample holds a few counts of this clonotype. J is TRBJ2-2 and V is TRBV5-1; D ambiguous. Germline CDR1 is SGHRS and CDR2 is YFSETQ. The CDR3 contains 14 residues. Trimming removed 2 bases from V and 2 bases from J, with 7 bases in between. The CDR3 bases are TGCGCCAGCAGCTTTCCGCAAAACACCGGGGAGCTGTTTTTT. It encodes CASSFPQNTGELFF.

This clonotype was seen a few times. This chain connects TRBV12-3 or TRBV12-4 to TRBJ1-2, with 9 bases aligning to TRBD1. With 5 bases clipped from V and 3 bases from J, the junction kept 7 bases outside the gene matches. The CDR3 covers 15 residues. CDR3 amino acids: CASSPGDREYYGYTF. CDR3 bases: TGTGCCAGCAGTCCGGGGGACAGGGAGTACTATGGCTACACCTTC.

This clonotype came up a few times. The chain uses TRBV7-2 and TRBJ1-5, with 7 bases lining up with TRBD1. Germline lookup yields CDR1 SGHTA and CDR2 FQGNSA. The junction had 1 base not matched to a gene; V was cut back by 0 bases and J by 8 bases. The CDR3 length is 13 residues. The CDR3 DNA sequence: TGTGCCAGCAGCTTAGCGACAGGGAAGCCCCAGCATTTT. As protein: CASSLATGKPQHF.

The rearrangement links TRBV6-5 to TRBJ2-7; the match to TRBD2 covers 9 bases. The germline V gene encodes CDR1 MNHEY and CDR2 SVGAGI. The CDR3 spans 15 residues. V was clipped by 7 bases and J by 0 bases; unmatched bases: 7. The CDR3 coding sequence is TGTGCCAGCAAACCCTTTAGCGGGGGCTCCTACGAGCAGTACTTC. Encoded protein: CASKPFSGGSYEQYF.

The chain carries TRBV7-9 and TRBJ1-2; D perhaps matches TRBD1 (5 bases). The CDR3 is 15 residues long. The germline V gene encodes CDR1 SEHNR and CDR2 FQNEAQ (reference sequence). Trimming cost V 5 bases and J 3 bases, with 16 bases left between them. This CDR3 is CASSPIGGDDYGYTF. The DNA for the CDR3 is TGTGCCAGCAGCCCCATCGGAGGGGATGACTATGGCTACACCTTC.

This clonotype has at least ten counts. This chain joins TRBV20-1 and TRBJ2-7, with 9 bases lining up with TRBD1. Germline assignment: CDR1 DFQATT and CDR2 SNEGSKA (reference sequence). The CDR3 sequence is 15 residues long. The J segment lost 0 bases and the V segment lost 3 bases, leaving 6 bases of the junction unmatched. The CDR3 region is CSARKVTGGSYEQYF. The CDR3 DNA is TGCAGTGCTAGGAAAGTGACAGGGGGCTCCTACGAGCAGTACTTC.

This clonotype was seen a handful of times. The chain combines TRBV4-2 with TRBJ1-5; D perhaps matches TRBD1 (5 bases). V lost 3 bases and J lost 1, with 16 bases in between. The germline CDR1 and CDR2 sequences are LGHNA and YNFKEQ. This CDR3 spans 17 amino acids. This CDR3 is CASSHPGTSGSNQPQHF. As DNA, the CDR3 is TGTGCCAGCAGCCACCCTGGGACCTCCGGGAGCAATCAGCCCCAGCATTTT.

This clonotype turned up a few times. The gene calls are TRBV29-1 and TRBJ2-1, with 7 nucleotides matching TRBD2. Trimming at V came to 2 bases and at J to 7 bases, leaving 11 bases not matched to a gene. CDR3 length: 15 amino acids. In germline, CDR1 is SQVTM, CDR2 ANQGSEA. This CDR3 reads CSVERYGGGGNEQFF. For the CDR3, the DNA is TGCAGCGTTGAACGGTATGGGGGGGGTGGAAATGAGCAGTTCTTC.

This clonotype appeared a few times. V usage is TRBV20-1 and J usage is TRBJ2-1; TRBD1 aligns across 7 bases. Germline-derived CDR1 and CDR2 are DFQATT and SNEGSKA (reference sequence). Trimming removed 5 bases from V and 4 bases from J; junction bases left unmatched: 8. This CDR3 has 14 residues. For the CDR3, the DNA is TGCAGTGCTGACAGGGTCGGGTTATACAATGAGCAGTTCTTC. It codes for CSADRVGLYNEQFF.

This clonotype was seen a few times. The chain uses TRBV6-5 and TRBJ2-7, with D hard to call. The CDR3 length is 16 residues. Between the trimmed V and J ends, which lost 0 bases and 1 base, there was a span of 13 bases. Germline assignment: CDR1 MNHEY and CDR2 SVGAGI. In DNA, the CDR3 is TGTGCCAGCAGTTACTCGACGTTGCGGCAGTCCTACGAGCAGTACTTC. It codes for CASSYSTLRQSYEQYF.

This clonotype occurred many times. The J gene is TRBJ2-7, the V gene TRBV7-6, with 7 bases fitting TRBD1. CDR1 is SGHVS, CDR2 FNYEAQ, per germline. The CDR3 covers 17 residues. J was trimmed by 0 bases and V by 3 bases; bases with no gene match: 11. CDR3 DNA: TGTGCCAGCAGCTTGGTCCCAGGGGGTACCGGCTCCTACGAGCAGTACTTC. Translation gives CASSLVPGGTGSYEQYF.

V gene TRBV7-8 combines with J gene TRBJ1-5; 9 nucleotides agree with TRBD1. The J segment lost 5 bases and the V segment lost 5 bases, leaving 7 bases of the junction unmatched. Germline CDR1 SGHVS, CDR2 FQNEAQ. The CDR3 has 15 amino acids. As DNA, the CDR3 is TGTGCCAGCAGCCAACTCCGGACAGGGGATCAGCCCCAGCATTTT. Encoded protein: CASSQLRTGDQPQHF.

CDR3 in DNA: TGTGCCAGCAGCGCCTCATCCGGTGGGGCGGGCTACACCTTC. It yields the protein CASSASSGGAGYTF. J is TRBJ1-2 and V is TRBV9; D is possibly TRBD1 (5 bases). The germline CDR1 and CDR2 sequences are SGDLS and YYNGEE. CDR3 size: 14 residues. V lost 3 bases and J lost 8, with 17 bases in between.

This clonotype was recorded many times. The chain combines TRBV5-5 with TRBJ2-1, with 10 nucleotides matching TRBD1. Germline loops: CDR1 SGHKS, CDR2 YYEKEE (reference sequence). After removal of 0 bases from V and 7 bases from J, the junction contained 10 bases not matched to a gene. CDR3 size: 17 residues. The CDR3 loop is CASSLVWDRGAGNEQFF. The CDR3 DNA sequence: TGTGCCAGCAGCTTGGTGTGGGACAGGGGCGCAGGAAATGAGCAGTTCTTC.

This clonotype was detected only a few times. This CDR3 is CSARAPERGSTDTQYF. For the CDR3, the DNA is TGCAGTGCTAGAGCGCCAGAGCGGGGATCCACAGATACGCAGTATTTT. The chain joins TRBV20-1 to TRBJ2-3; 7 bases fit TRBD2. Germline values: CDR1 DFQATT, CDR2 SNEGSKA (reference sequence). The CDR3 runs 16 residues. The J segment lost 2 bases and the V segment lost 1 base, leaving 9 bases of the junction unmatched.

This clonotype has more than one count but fewer than ten. The chain recombines TRBV7-9 with TRBJ2-5; possibly TRBD2 for D (5 bases). Trimming pared 6 bases from V and 0 bases from J, leaving 11 bases between. The CDR3 consists of 14 residues. Germline lookup yields CDR1 SEHNR and CDR2 FQNEAQ (reference sequence). The CDR3 loop reads CASSEPGNQETQYF. The CDR3 nucleotides read TGTGCCAGCAGTGAGCCGGGAAACCAAGAGACCCAGTACTTC.

This clonotype was counted a few times. This chain joins TRBV19 and TRBJ1-1, with D maybe TRBD1 (6 bases). Germline-derived CDR1 and CDR2 are LNHDA and SQIVND (reference sequence). Trimming left V 7 bases short and J 5 bases short, with 20 bases between. The CDR3 sequence is 15 residues long. CDR3 nucleotides: TGTGCCAGTATTATGGACAGCCCGAAGGGGACTGAAGCTTTCTTT. Translation: CASIMDSPKGTEAFF.

This clonotype was recorded once. The V gene is TRBV5-5, the J gene TRBJ1-5; maybe TRBD1 (5 bases). The germline V gene has CDR1 SGHKS and CDR2 YYEKEE (reference sequence). V was shortened by 0 bases and J by 5 bases, with 15 bases between the two germline ends. The CDR3 consists of 16 residues. In DNA, the CDR3 is TGTGCCAGCAGCTTGGGACTAGGAGAGGGACATCAGCCCCAGCATTTT. This translates into CASSLGLGEGHQPQHF.

This clonotype was detected only a few times. The chain carries TRBV9 and TRBJ2-1; D gene unclear. The germline gives CDR1 SGDLS, CDR2 YYNGEE. Trimming removed 3 bases at V and 0 bases at J, with 13 bases between. The CDR3 runs 16 residues. The DNA for the CDR3 is TGTGCCAGCAGCGGTAGAAGGGCAACCTCCTACAATGAGCAGTTCTTC. It encodes CASSGRRATSYNEQFF.